This T cell receptor beta chain emerged from a study of T cell responses to AZD1222 COVID-19 vaccine. Findings and limits, study-wide: The reported proportion of spike-specific TCRs targeting unmutated variant regions was nearly half. An increase in Spike-specific TCR breadth and depth was observed after two AZD1222 doses. Baseline seropositivity occurred in only a handful of AZD1222 recipients. Sampling captured repertoires only after the peak T cell response.

Sequencing was performed with immunoSEQ multiplex PCR; in TCRdb, only in-frame clones are kept and a portion is missing. Among hundreds of thousands of clones listed, roughly 91% were seen once. In its sample, this clone was seen a few times. Its antigen is not known. This TCR was recovered from an adult in good health. The sequencing used peripheral blood, collected on day 0 of MenACWY control vaccination.

CDR3 nucleotides: TGTGCCAGCAGCTTAGCAGAGAGACAGGGTTGGAATGAGCAGTTCTTC. It codes for CASSLAERQGWNEQFF. The J gene is TRBJ2-1, the V gene TRBV7-9; 7 positions match TRBD1. Germline CDR1 reads SEHNR; CDR2 reads FQNEAQ (reference sequence). This CDR3 has 16 residues. With 0 bases clipped from V and 7 bases from J, the junction kept 9 bases outside the gene matches.